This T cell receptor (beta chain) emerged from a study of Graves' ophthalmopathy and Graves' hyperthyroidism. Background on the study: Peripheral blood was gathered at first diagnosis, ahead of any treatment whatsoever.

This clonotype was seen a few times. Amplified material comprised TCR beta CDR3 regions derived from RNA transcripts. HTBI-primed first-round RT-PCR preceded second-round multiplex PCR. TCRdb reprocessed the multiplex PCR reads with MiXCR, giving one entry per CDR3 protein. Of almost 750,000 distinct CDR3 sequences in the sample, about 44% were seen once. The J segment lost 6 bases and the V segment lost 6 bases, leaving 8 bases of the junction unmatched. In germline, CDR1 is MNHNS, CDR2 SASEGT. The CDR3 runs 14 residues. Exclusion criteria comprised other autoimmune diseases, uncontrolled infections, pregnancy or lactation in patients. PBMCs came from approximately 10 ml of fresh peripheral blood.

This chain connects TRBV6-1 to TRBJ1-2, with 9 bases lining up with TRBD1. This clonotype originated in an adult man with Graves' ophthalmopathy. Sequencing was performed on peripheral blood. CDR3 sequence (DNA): TGTGCCAGCAGGGAACAGGGGGCGTCCGATGGCTACACCTTC. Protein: CASREQGASDGYTF.